This is a list of T cell receptor beta chains from one sample in a study of T-cell reconstitution after alpha-beta-depleted transplantation in children. One entry per CDR3 protein results from TCRdb running MiXCR on the PCR reads. This table has more than 85,000 distinct CDR3 sequences, less than 6% appearing once. Sample: PBMCs, mostly from graft donor cells, taken 60 days after TCRalphabeta/CD19-depleted stem cell transplant. These TCRs come from a female patient aged 2 to 10 who had a stem cell transplant for Fanconi anemia, so the T cells may come from the graft donor. CDR3s include the opening cysteine and the closing phenylalanine or tryptophan. A D gene is named only where the DNA matches it firmly. Expanded clones are given a class, and other clones once, few, many or no size at all.

clone_size j_call cdr3_length d_call v_call cdr3_aa cdr3_nt
many TRBJ2-7 18 TRBD2 TRBV18 CASSLKTSGEVPSYEQYF TGTGCCAGCTCACTCAAGACTAGCGGGGAAGTGCCGAGCTACGAGCAGTACTTC
many TRBJ2-6 15 . TRBV29-1 CSVEDRGSGANVLTF TGCAGCGTTGAAGACAGGGGTTCTGGGGCCAACGTCCTGACTTTC
many TRBJ2-3 15 . TRBV18 CASSPRQPSTDTQYF TGTGCCAGCTCACCACGGCAGCCTAGCACAGATACGCAGTATTTT
many TRBJ2-3 14 . TRBV2 CACKQEPSTDTQYF TGTGCCTGTAAACAGGAGCCTAGCACAGATACGCAGTATTTT
many TRBJ2-1 18 TRBD2 TRBV6-6 CASIDRLAGGPRHNEQFF TGTGCCAGCATCGACCGACTAGCGGGGGGGCCGAGACACAATGAGCAGTTCTTC
few TRBJ2-7 18 . TRBV4-3 CASSQDMGRTLSSYEQYF TGCGCCAGCAGCCAAGATATGGGTCGGACTCTAAGCTCCTACGAGCAGTACTTC
many TRBJ1-3 14 . TRBV28 CAGRRAGLGNTIYF TGTGCCGGCCGACGAGCAGGGCTTGGAAACACCATATATTTT
many TRBJ2-1 17 TRBD2 TRBV5-4 CASSPEGGLLSYNEQFF TGTGCCAGCAGCCCCGAGGGAGGGCTCCTTTCTTACAATGAGCAGTTCTTC
. TRBJ2-1 13 . TRBV13 CASSLGVGVGQFF TGTGCCAGCAGCTTAGGAGTCGGTGTTGGCCAGTTCTTC
. TRBJ2-1 16 TRBD2 TRBV27 CAAFYPTSGGAHEQFF TGTGCGGCCTTTTATCCCACTAGCGGGGGGGCCCATGAGCAGTTCTTC
. TRBJ2-3 15 . TRBV18 CASSPGRGSPDTQYF TGTGCCAGCTCACCGGGAAGGGGCTCCCCAGATACGCAGTATTTT
many TRBJ1-4 12 . TRBV12-3/TRBV12-4 CASSFEGGKLFF TGTGCCAGCAGTTTTGAGGGTGGGAAACTGTTTTTT
few TRBJ2-7 17 . TRBV11-2 CASSSTTSSGNSYEQYF TGTGCCAGCAGCTCGACCACTAGCTCCGGTAACTCCTACGAGCAGTACTTC
many TRBJ1-3 16 . TRBV12-3/TRBV12-4 CASTPPSLISGNTIYF TGTGCCAGCACCCCGCCCAGTTTAATCTCTGGAAACACCATATATTTT
once TRBJ2-2 11 . TRBV25-1 CASSDVGELFF TGTGCCAGCAGTGACGTAGGGGAGCTGTTTTTT
few TRBJ2-5 14 TRBD1 TRBV10-3 CAIRSGQGGETQYF TGTGCCATCAGGTCGGGACAGGGAGGGGAGACCCAGTACTTC
many TRBJ2-5 14 . TRBV18 CASSPLRGGETQYF TGTGCCAGCTCACCACTACGGGGCGGAGAGACCCAGTACTTC
many TRBJ2-7 11 . TRBV29-1 CSCLGSYEQYF TGCAGCTGTTTGGGGTCCTACGAGCAGTACTTC
many TRBJ2-3 16 . TRBV15 CATSRVVTLNTDTQYF TGTGCCACCAGCAGAGTAGTCACTCTTAACACAGATACGCAGTATTTT
. TRBJ2-7 15 . TRBV14 CASSQLGSWGYEQYF TGTGCCAGCAGCCAATTAGGTAGTTGGGGATACGAGCAGTACTTC
many TRBJ2-7 11 . TRBV2 CASTGAYEQYF TGTGCCAGCACAGGGGCCTACGAGCAGTACTTC
many TRBJ2-2 15 TRBD1 TRBV12-3/TRBV12-4 CASILQGSYTGELFF TGTGCCAGCATCCTACAGGGGAGTTACACCGGGGAGCTGTTTTTT
many TRBJ2-5 14 . TRBV10-3 CATLSGNLKETQYF TGTGCCACCCTTTCCGGGAACTTAAAAGAGACCCAGTACTTC
few TRBJ2-7 16 TRBD1 TRBV4-2 CASSQEVGTGGYEQYF TGTGCCAGCAGCCAAGAGGTTGGGACAGGGGGATACGAGCAGTACTTC
. TRBJ1-5 13 TRBD1 TRBV25-1 CASSGQGAQPQHF TGTGCCAGCAGTGGACAGGGGGCTCAGCCCCAGCATTTT
. TRBJ2-3 15 TRBD2 TRBV20-1 CSASPGGRGTDTQYF TGCAGTGCTAGTCCGGGCGGGAGGGGAACAGATACGCAGTATTTT
few TRBJ1-1 16 . TRBV24-1 CATSEVVGDLDTEAFF TGTGCCACCAGTGAGGTCGTCGGGGACTTGGACACTGAAGCTTTCTTT
many TRBJ1-5 14 . TRBV28 CASSLGLSNQPQHF TGTGCCAGCAGCCTGGGACTTAGCAATCAGCCCCAGCATTTT
many TRBJ2-3 14 . TRBV10-3 CAISPGLGTDTQYF TGTGCCATCAGCCCGGGACTCGGCACAGATACGCAGTATTTT
few TRBJ2-4 18 TRBD1 TRBV28 CASSLYRTGRLAKNIQYF TGTGCCAGCAGTTTATATAGGACAGGTCGGCTAGCCAAAAACATTCAGTACTTC
. TRBJ2-3 14 TRBD2 TRBV20-1 CSAYSGGGTDTQYF TGCAGTGCATATAGCGGGGGGGGCACAGATACGCAGTATTTT
few TRBJ2-2 14 . TRBV24-1 CATSGGGHTGELFF TGTGCCACCAGTGGCGGGGGCCACACCGGGGAGCTGTTTTTT
. TRBJ2-5 17 TRBD2 TRBV10-3 CAISESTGRGDEETQYF TGTGCCATCAGTGAGTCTACGGGGCGGGGGGATGAAGAGACCCAGTACTTC
. TRBJ1-1 12 TRBD1 TRBV7-2 CASSRQGAEAFF TGTGCCAGCAGCCGACAGGGGGCTGAAGCTTTCTTT
many TRBJ2-7 15 . TRBV5-1 CASSLDGRVSYEQYF TGCGCCAGCAGCTTGGATGGTCGTGTCTCCTACGAGCAGTACTTC
few TRBJ2-3 16 TRBD2 TRBV7-2 CASSLAAAGVTDTQYF TGTGCCAGCAGCTTAGCTGCCGCGGGGGTCACAGATACGCAGTATTTT
. TRBJ1-5 12 . TRBV7-9 CASSFGHQPQHF TGTGCCAGCAGCTTCGGGCATCAGCCCCAGCATTTT
few TRBJ2-5 15 . TRBV29-1 CSTRGGGGRQETQYF TGCAGCACCCGCGGAGGGGGGGGACGACAAGAGACCCAGTACTTC
many TRBJ2-3 12 . TRBV5-4 CASSFTRNTQYF TGTGCCAGCAGCTTTACTCGGAATACGCAGTATTTT
many TRBJ2-7 14 . TRBV2 CASSLRDTTYEQYF TGTGCCAGCAGTCTCCGGGACACAACCTACGAGCAGTACTTC
many TRBJ1-1 14 . TRBV5-1 CASSLIPEDTEAFF TGCGCCAGCAGCTTAATCCCGGAGGACACTGAAGCTTTCTTT
many TRBJ2-1 10 . TRBV28 CATGIGEQFF TGTGCCACAGGGATTGGTGAGCAGTTCTTC
many TRBJ2-4 11 . TRBV29-1 CSVMDSNIQYF TGCAGCGTCATGGACAGTAACATTCAGTACTTC
. TRBJ1-5 16 TRBD1 TRBV3-1 CASSQDRDRGNQPQHF TGTGCCAGCAGCCAAGATAGGGACAGGGGGAATCAGCCCCAGCATTTT
many TRBJ2-4 14 TRBD2 TRBV7-2 CASSSGLARNIQYF TGTGCCAGCAGCTCAGGACTAGCCCGAAACATTCAGTACTTC
. TRBJ2-7 13 . TRBV10-3 CAISEGAPGEQYF TGTGCCATCAGTGAGGGGGCCCCTGGCGAGCAGTACTTC
many TRBJ2-1 17 . TRBV12-5 CASGLAALGGRYDEQFF TGTGCTAGTGGTTTGGCGGCCTTGGGGGGTCGGTACGATGAGCAGTTCTTC
. TRBJ2-3 14 . TRBV5-1 CATSRGDLTDTQYF TGCGCCACCAGCAGGGGAGACCTCACAGATACGCAGTATTTT
. TRBJ2-7 16 . TRBV29-1 CSVGGAIEGRGDEQYF TGCAGCGTTGGGGGGGCAATTGAGGGGCGCGGGGACGAGCAGTACTTC
many TRBJ2-3 14 . TRBV12-3/TRBV12-4 CASSTSLSGDTQYF TGTGCCAGCAGTACCTCACTAAGCGGGGATACGCAGTATTTT
many TRBJ2-7 18 TRBD1 TRBV28 CASSLFESGTVLSYEQYF TGTGCCAGCAGTTTATTTGAATCCGGGACAGTCCTATCCTACGAGCAGTACTTC
many TRBJ2-3 13 . TRBV3-1 CASSGSGPDTQYF TGTGCCAGCAGCGGATCGGGCCCAGATACGCAGTATTTT
few TRBJ1-3 14 . TRBV11-2 CASSLVSSGNTIYF TGTGCCAGCAGCTTAGTCAGCTCTGGAAACACCATATATTTT